This T cell receptor beta chain was found in a study of Tregs in tolerant kidney transplant recipients. Study observations and caveats: Activated donor B cell expansion appeared to reveal the most relevant donor-specific TCRbeta repertoire.

The protocol was immunoSEQ multiplex PCR, while the TCRdb copy is restricted to in-frame clones and leaves out a portion. The repertoire holds 75,000 to 95,000 clones, around nine tenths seen once, with over 4% in the top ten. This CDR3 has 16 residues. The trim removed 5 bases at V and 10 bases at J, leaving 11 bases unmatched. The V gene's germline CDR1 is SGHRS and CDR2 YFSETQ. Turning to this clone: Antigen unknown.

This TCR was recovered from a human donor in good health. This chain links TRBV5-1 with TRBJ2-1; 14 nucleotides match TRBD2. The sample taken for sequencing was CD8+ T cells from blood. DNA of the CDR3: TGCGCCAGCAGTCGCCCGGGACTAGCGGGAGTAGAGGAGCAGTTCTTC. Translated, it gives CASSRPGLAGVEEQFF.